The 21 T cell receptor beta chains below were found in one sample sequenced in a study of T cells in Graves' hyperthyroidism and ophthalmopathy. RNA transcripts gave rise to amplified TCR beta CDR3 regions. First-round RT-PCR with HTBI primers amplified the TCR CDR3 region. TCRdb ran MiXCR on the multiplex PCR reads and lists one entry per CDR3 protein. The table records about 620,000 distinct CDR3 sequences, around 16% of them present only once. The sequenced material came from blood. These receptors came from a woman in her thirties with Graves' hyperthyroidism.

This clonotype was seen many times. The V call is TRBV2, the J call TRBJ2-3, with 9 bases lining up with TRBD2. The trim removed 10 bases at V and 2 bases at J, leaving 7 bases unmatched. This CDR3 spans 14 amino acids. Germline V lookup: CDR1 SNHLY, CDR2 FYNNEI. The CDR3, as DNA: TGTGCCACCGACCGACTAGCGGCCACAGATACGCAGTATTTT. Protein sequence: CATDRLAATDTQYF.

This clonotype showed up many times. In DNA form, the CDR3 reads TGTGCCAGCAGCTTAAGGGCTAGCACCGCGCTTGGGGCCAAAAACATTCAGTACTTC. Its protein is CASSLRASTALGAKNIQYF. The chain combines TRBV11-2 with TRBJ2-4, with D perhaps matching TRBD2 (5 bases). Germline lookup yields CDR1 SGHAT and CDR2 FQNNGV. V lost 2 bases and J lost 1, with 21 bases in between. The CDR3 sequence is 19 residues long.

This clonotype was observed once. The CDR3 DNA sequence: TGTGCCAGCAGCAAGGACAGGGGTAGGACCCAGTACTTC. This translates into CASSKDRGRTQYF. V and J are TRBV7-3 and TRBJ2-5; 9 nucleotides line up with TRBD1. CDR1 and CDR2 from the germline V gene are SGHTA and FQGTGA. V gave up 5 bases and J gave up 7 bases; unmatched junction bases: 5. This CDR3 is built from 13 residues.

This clonotype was seen a few times. One end of the junction fails to match germline, which may point to a read error. The V and J genes are TRBV6-2 or TRBV6-3 and TRBJ1-5; the D gene is possibly TRBD1 (6 bases). From germline, CDR1 is MNHEY and CDR2 SVGEGT. The CDR3 spans 15 residues. CDR3 protein: CAGSYRKQGDQPQHF. DNA of the CDR3: TGTGCCGGCAGTTACCGGAAACAGGGAGATCAGCCCCAGCATTTT.

This clonotype was seen ten or more times. The rearrangement links TRBV30 to TRBJ1-1; D is ambiguous. V lost 5 bases to trimming and J lost 4 bases, with 14 bases between them. This CDR3 has 13 residues. The V gene's germline CDR1 is GTSNPN and CDR2 SVGIG (reference sequence). The CDR3 spells CAWSSGFRTEAFF. The DNA for the CDR3 is TGTGCCTGGTCGTCAGGATTTCGCACTGAAGCTTTCTTT.

This clonotype was recorded many times. The V gene is TRBV2, the J gene TRBJ1-5, with D perhaps matching TRBD1 (6 bases). Germline V CDR1 and CDR2: SNHLY, FYNNEI. V dropped 3 bases and J dropped 0 bases, with 15 bases sitting between them. The CDR3 sequence is 17 residues long. This chain's CDR3 is CASSEAAGAYSNQPQHF. The CDR3 DNA sequence: TGTGCCAGCAGTGAGGCTGCAGGGGCTTATAGCAATCAGCCCCAGCATTTT. The full variable domain, in which reference TRBV2 and TRBJ1-5 provide the parts outside the CDR3, is EPEVTQTPSHQVTQMGQEVILRCVPISNHLYFYWYRQILGQKVEFLVSFYNNEISEKSEIFDDQFSVERPDGSNFTLKIRSTKLEDSAMYFCASSEAAGAYSNQPQHFGDGTRLSIL.

The CDR3 DNA is TGTGCCAGCAGAGTCGGGACAGGGCCTAACTATGGCTACACCTTC. Amino acids: CASRVGTGPNYGYTF. The rearrangement joins TRBV6-1 to TRBJ1-2, with 9 nucleotides matching TRBD1. V lost 6 bases to trimming and J lost 0 bases; unmatched junction nucleotides: 5. CDR1 and CDR2 from the germline V gene are MNHNS and SASEGT. The CDR3 is 15 amino acids.

In this sample, this clonotype turned up many times. The chain combines TRBV9 with TRBJ2-7; 8 bases align to TRBD1. Trimming at V came to 3 bases and at J to 3 bases, leaving 5 bases not matched to a gene. The CDR3 length is 14 residues. CDR1 is SGDLS and CDR2 is YYNGEE in the germline V gene. CDR3 DNA sequence: TGTGCCAGCAGCGCCCGACAGGGGAACTACGAGCAGTACTTC. Its protein product is CASSARQGNYEQYF.

The chain couples TRBV2 to TRBJ1-1, with no clear D. Per germline, CDR1 SNHLY and CDR2 FYNNEI. The CDR3 runs 13 residues. V was shortened by 9 bases and J by 1 base, with 12 bases between the two germline ends. The CDR3 DNA reads as TGTGCCAGAACATGGAAGGCGAACACTGAAGCTTTCTTT. Protein sequence: CARTWKANTEAFF.

This chain uses TRBV28 with TRBJ1-5; maybe TRBD1 (6 bases). Germline V lookup: CDR1 MDHEN, CDR2 SYDVKM. CDR3 size: 15 residues. Between the trimmed V and J ends, which lost 2 bases and 8 bases, there was a span of 16 bases. In DNA form, the CDR3 reads TGTGCCAGCAGTTTACCGTCGACAGGATCTAAGCCCCAGCATTTT. Its protein is CASSLPSTGSKPQHF.

This chain uses TRBV27 with TRBJ2-3; D remains ambiguous. With 1 base removed from V and 6 bases from J, the gap between germline ends came to 8 bases. This CDR3 region has 13 residues. The germline V gene has CDR1 MNHEY and CDR2 SMNVEV (reference sequence). The CDR3 reads CASSLYPKDTQYF. In DNA form, the CDR3 reads TGTGCCAGCAGTTTATACCCGAAGGATACGCAGTATTTT.

The chain uses TRBV19 and TRBJ1-2; D call uncertain. The germline V and J ends were trimmed by 3 bases and 8 bases, with 16 bases remaining between them. The CDR3 covers 14 residues. CDR1 LNHDA and CDR2 SQIVND come from the germline V gene (reference sequence). CDR3 loop: CASSMDLDGVGYTF. The CDR3 coding sequence is TGTGCCAGTAGTATGGATTTGGACGGCGTGGGCTACACCTTC.

This clonotype was detected only a few times. CDR3 in amino acids: CATSATISFSTDTQYF. The CDR3 nucleotides are TGTGCCACCAGTGCCACCATAAGCTTTTCCACAGATACGCAGTATTTT. The chain joins TRBV24-1 to TRBJ2-3; D is ambiguous. This CDR3 is 16 amino acids long. With 5 bases removed from V and 2 bases from J, the gap between germline ends came to 16 bases. Germline V gene sequence: CDR1 KGHDR, CDR2 SFDVKD.

The chain carries TRBV28 and TRBJ2-7; the D gene is possibly TRBD1 (6 bases). The CDR3 extends over 12 amino acids. V lost 9 bases and J lost 3, with 12 bases in between. Per germline, CDR1 MDHEN and CDR2 SYDVKM. CDR3 amino acids: CASGQFSYEQYF. DNA for the CDR3: TGTGCCAGTGGACAGTTTAGCTACGAGCAGTACTTC.

At least ten counts were recorded for this clonotype. This chain joins TRBV2 and TRBJ2-1; 12 bases are shared with TRBD1. With V trimmed by 11 bases and J by 5 bases, 7 bases remained unmatched. This CDR3 contains 14 residues. Germline V gives CDR1 SNHLY, CDR2 FYNNEI. CDR3 bases: TGTGCCGACCGGGACAGGGGGCCAAACAATGAGCAGTTCTTC. Protein product: CADRDRGPNNEQFF.

This clonotype was recorded many times. The V and J genes are TRBV28 and TRBJ2-7; unclear D gene. Trimming stripped 2 bases from V and 3 bases from J, with 11 bases between. The germline V gene has CDR1 MDHEN and CDR2 SYDVKM. This CDR3 has 14 amino acids. This CDR3 reads CASSLPGKVYEQYF. The DNA of the CDR3 is TGTGCCAGCAGTTTACCAGGCAAGGTCTACGAGCAGTACTTC. The full variable domain, completed using reference TRBV28 and TRBJ2-7, is DVKVTQSSRYLVKRTGEKVFLECVQDMDHENMFWYRQDPGLGLRLIYFSYDVKMKEKGDIPEGYSVSREKKERFSLILESASTNQTSMYLCASSLPGKVYEQYFGPGTRLTVT.

This clonotype was seen repeatedly, ten times or more. The J gene is TRBJ2-7, the V gene TRBV5-1; possibly TRBD1 for D (6 bases). In germline, CDR1 is SGHRS, CDR2 YFSETQ. The V gene lost 4 bases and the J gene lost 7 bases, with 15 bases spanning the gap. The length of the CDR3 is 13 residues. The CDR3 DNA reads as TGCGCCAGCAGCGGACAGTGGGGCCAGGAGCAGTACTTC. Protein sequence: CASSGQWGQEQYF.

This clonotype was seen at least ten times. The chain couples TRBV2 to TRBJ1-5; D uncertain. Trimming took off 8 bases at V and 5 bases at J, with 16 bases between the two ends. Per germline, CDR1 SNHLY and CDR2 FYNNEI. The CDR3 totals 14 residues. DNA of the CDR3: TGTGCCAGCCAAAGACTACAGAGCTATCAGCCCCAGCATTTT. The encoded protein is CASQRLQSYQPQHF. The full variable domain, its missing parts supplied by reference TRBV2 and TRBJ1-5, is EPEVTQTPSHQVTQMGQEVILRCVPISNHLYFYWYRQILGQKVEFLVSFYNNEISEKSEIFDDQFSVERPDGSNFTLKIRSTKLEDSAMYFCASQRLQSYQPQHFGDGTRLSIL.

This clonotype was detected many times. V gene TRBV28 combines with J gene TRBJ2-5; 9 nucleotides line up with TRBD2. The germline gives CDR1 MDHEN, CDR2 SYDVKM. The CDR3 has 17 amino acids. V lost 3 bases, J lost 1 base, and 9 bases stayed unmatched. In nucleotides, the CDR3 is TGTGCCAGCAGTTTTTGGGGCGGGAGGGCCCCCCAAGAGACCCAGTACTTC. Its translation: CASSFWGGRAPQETQYF.

This clonotype appeared many times. Written as DNA, the CDR3 is TGTGCCAGCAGTTATGCTGGGGTTAGTACCGGGGAGCTGTTTTTT. This encodes CASSYAGVSTGELFF. This chain links TRBV6-1 with TRBJ2-2; D is ambiguous. Germline CDR1 and CDR2: MNHNS and SASEGT. V shed 5 bases and J shed 5 bases, with 15 bases lying between them. The CDR3 length is 15 residues.

This clonotype was detected ten times or more. V gene TRBV30 combines with J gene TRBJ2-3; D is perhaps TRBD1 (5 bases). CDR1 is GTSNPN, CDR2 SVGIG, per germline (reference sequence). The CDR3 sequence is 16 residues long. Deletions cut 3 bases from V and 0 bases from J, with 16 bases between. DNA for the CDR3: TGTGCCTGGAGCGGTATGTCCAGGGTGAGCACAGATACGCAGTATTTT. Translating it yields CAWSGMSRVSTDTQYF.